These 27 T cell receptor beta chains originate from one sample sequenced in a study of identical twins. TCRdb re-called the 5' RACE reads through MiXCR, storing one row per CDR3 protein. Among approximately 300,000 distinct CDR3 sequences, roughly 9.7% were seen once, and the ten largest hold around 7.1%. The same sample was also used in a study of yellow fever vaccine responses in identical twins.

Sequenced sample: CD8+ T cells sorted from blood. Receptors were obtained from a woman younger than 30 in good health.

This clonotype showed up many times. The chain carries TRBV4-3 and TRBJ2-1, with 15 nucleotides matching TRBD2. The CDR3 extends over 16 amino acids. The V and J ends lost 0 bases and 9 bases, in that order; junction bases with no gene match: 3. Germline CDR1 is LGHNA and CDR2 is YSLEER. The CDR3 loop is CASSQDTGLAGGEQFF. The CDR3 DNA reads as TGCGCCAGCAGCCAAGATACGGGACTAGCGGGAGGTGAGCAGTTCTTC.

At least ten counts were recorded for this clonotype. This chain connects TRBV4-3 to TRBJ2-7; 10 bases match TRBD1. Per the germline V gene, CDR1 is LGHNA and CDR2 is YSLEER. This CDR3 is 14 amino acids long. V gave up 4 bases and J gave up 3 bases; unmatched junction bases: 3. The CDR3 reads CASSLGQGDYEQYF. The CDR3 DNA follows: TGCGCCAGCAGCCTCGGACAGGGGGACTACGAGCAGTACTTC.

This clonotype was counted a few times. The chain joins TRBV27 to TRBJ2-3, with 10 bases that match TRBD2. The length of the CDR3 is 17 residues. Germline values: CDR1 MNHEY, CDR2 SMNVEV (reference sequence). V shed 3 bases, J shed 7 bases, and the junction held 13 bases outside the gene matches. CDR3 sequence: CASSLAPAGGQSHTQYF. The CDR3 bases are TGTGCCAGCAGTTTGGCCCCAGCGGGGGGGCAGTCACATACGCAGTATTTT.

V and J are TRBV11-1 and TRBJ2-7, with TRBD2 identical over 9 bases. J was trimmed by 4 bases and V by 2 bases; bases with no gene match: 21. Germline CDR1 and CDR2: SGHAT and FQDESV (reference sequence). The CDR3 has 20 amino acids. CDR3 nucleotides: TGTGCCAGCAGCTTAACAGAGCGGGAGGTCGTCCCTCGAGGTGTGTACGAGCAGTACTTC. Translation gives CASSLTEREVVPRGVYEQYF. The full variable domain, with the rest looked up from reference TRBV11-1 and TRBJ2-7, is EAEVAQSPRYKITEKSQAVAFWCDPISGHATLYWYRQILGQGPELLVQFQDESVVDDSQLPKDRFSAERLKGVDSTLKIQPAELGDSAMYLCASSLTEREVVPRGVYEQYFGPGTRLTVT.

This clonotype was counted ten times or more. The CDR3 reads CASSLASAGREKLFF. In DNA, the CDR3 is TGCGCCAGCAGCTTGGCCTCAGCCGGGCGAGAAAAACTGTTTTTT. The chain combines TRBV5-1 with TRBJ1-4; D is ambiguous. This CDR3 contains 15 residues. Germline V gene sequence: CDR1 SGHRS, CDR2 YFSETQ. V dropped 0 bases and J dropped 8 bases, with 14 bases sitting between them.

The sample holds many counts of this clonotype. DNA for the CDR3: TGTGCCAGCAGCTTAGCGCCTAGCGGGGGGGTAGGCCGGAACAATGAGCAGTTCTTC. It translates to CASSLAPSGGVGRNNEQFF. V is TRBV7-8 and J is TRBJ2-1; 12 bases are shared with TRBD2. V lost 0 bases, J lost 5 bases, and 11 bases stayed unmatched. CDR1 and CDR2 from the germline V gene are SGHVS and FQNEAQ. The CDR3 runs to 19 residues.

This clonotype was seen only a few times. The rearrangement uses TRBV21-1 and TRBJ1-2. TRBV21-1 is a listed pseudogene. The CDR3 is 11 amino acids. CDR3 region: CAQRGSYGYTF. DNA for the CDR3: TGTGCCCAGAGAGGGTCGTATGGCTACACCTTC.

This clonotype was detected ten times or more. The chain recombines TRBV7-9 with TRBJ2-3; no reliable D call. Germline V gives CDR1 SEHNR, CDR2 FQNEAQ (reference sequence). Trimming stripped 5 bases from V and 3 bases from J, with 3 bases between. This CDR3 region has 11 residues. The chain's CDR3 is CASSQTDTQYF. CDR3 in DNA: TGTGCCAGCAGCCAAACAGATACGCAGTATTTT.

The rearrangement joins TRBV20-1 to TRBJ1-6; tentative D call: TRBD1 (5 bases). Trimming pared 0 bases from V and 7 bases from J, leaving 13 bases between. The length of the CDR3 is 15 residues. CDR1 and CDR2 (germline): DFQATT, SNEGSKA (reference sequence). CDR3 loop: CSARDTDSLNSPLHF. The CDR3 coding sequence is TGCAGTGCTAGAGATACCGACAGTCTAAATTCACCCCTCCACTTT.

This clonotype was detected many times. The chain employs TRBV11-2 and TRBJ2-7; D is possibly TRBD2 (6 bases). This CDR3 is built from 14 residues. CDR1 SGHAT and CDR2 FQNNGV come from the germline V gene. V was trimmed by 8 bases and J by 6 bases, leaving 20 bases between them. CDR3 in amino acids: CASAGDLRGGEQYF. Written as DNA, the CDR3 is TGTGCCAGCGCCGGGGATCTTAGGGGAGGCGAGCAGTACTTC.

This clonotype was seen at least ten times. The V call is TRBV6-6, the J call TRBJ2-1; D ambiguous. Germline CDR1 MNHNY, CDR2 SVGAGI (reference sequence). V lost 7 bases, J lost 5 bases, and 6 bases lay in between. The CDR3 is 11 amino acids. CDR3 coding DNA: TGTGCCAGCACGGGTAACAATGAGCAGTTCTTC. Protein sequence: CASTGNNEQFF.

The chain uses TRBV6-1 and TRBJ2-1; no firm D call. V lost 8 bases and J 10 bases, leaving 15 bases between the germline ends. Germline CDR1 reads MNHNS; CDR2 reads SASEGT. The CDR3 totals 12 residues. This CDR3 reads CASGSAGLEQFF. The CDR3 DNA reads TGTGCCAGCGGGTCAGCAGGCCTGGAGCAGTTCTTC.

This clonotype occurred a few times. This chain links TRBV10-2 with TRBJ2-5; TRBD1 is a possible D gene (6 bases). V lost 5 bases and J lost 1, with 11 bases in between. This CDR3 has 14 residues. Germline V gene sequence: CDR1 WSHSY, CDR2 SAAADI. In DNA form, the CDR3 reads TGCGCCAGCAGTAAAACAGGGTCCCAAGAGACCCAGTACTTC. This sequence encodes CASSKTGSQETQYF.

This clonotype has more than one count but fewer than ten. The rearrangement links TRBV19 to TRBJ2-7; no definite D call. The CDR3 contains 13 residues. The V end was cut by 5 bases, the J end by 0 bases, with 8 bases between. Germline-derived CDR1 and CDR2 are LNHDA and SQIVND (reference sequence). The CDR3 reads CASSGPSSYEQYF. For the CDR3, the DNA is TGTGCCAGTAGTGGGCCGAGCTCCTACGAGCAGTACTTC. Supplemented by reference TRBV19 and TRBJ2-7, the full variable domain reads DGGITQSPKYLFRKEGQNVTLSCEQNLNHDAMYWYRQDPGQGLRLIYYSQIVNDFQKGDIAEGYSVSREKKESFPLTVTSAQKNPTAFYLCASSGPSSYEQYFGPGTRLTVT.

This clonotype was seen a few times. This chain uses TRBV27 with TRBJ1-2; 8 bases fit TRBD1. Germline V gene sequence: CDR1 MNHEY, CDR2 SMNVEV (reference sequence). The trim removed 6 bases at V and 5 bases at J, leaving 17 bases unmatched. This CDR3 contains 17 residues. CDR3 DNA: TGTGCCAGCAGCTTGGCAGGGGGCGAAAGATCGTGGTATGGCTACACCTTC. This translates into CASSLAGGERSWYGYTF.

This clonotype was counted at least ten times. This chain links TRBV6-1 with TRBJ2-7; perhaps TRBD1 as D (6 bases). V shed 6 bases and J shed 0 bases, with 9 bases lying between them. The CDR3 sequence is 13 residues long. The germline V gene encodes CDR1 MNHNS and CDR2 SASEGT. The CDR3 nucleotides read TGTGCCAGCAGGGACAGTAGCTCCTACGAGCAGTACTTC. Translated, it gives CASRDSSSYEQYF.

The CDR3 DNA is TGTGCCAGCAGTTTACTCCGGACGGACTACGAGCAGTACTTC. As protein: CASSLLRTDYEQYF. The chain is built from TRBV27 and TRBJ2-7, with no clear D. The CDR3 sequence is 14 residues long. Per the germline V gene, CDR1 is MNHEY and CDR2 is SMNVEV (reference sequence). Trimming pared 2 bases from V and 3 bases from J, leaving 11 bases between.

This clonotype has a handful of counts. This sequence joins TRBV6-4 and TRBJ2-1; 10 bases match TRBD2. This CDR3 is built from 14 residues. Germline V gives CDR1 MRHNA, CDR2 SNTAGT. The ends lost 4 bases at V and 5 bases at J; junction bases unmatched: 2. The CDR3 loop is CASSGLAGNNEQFF. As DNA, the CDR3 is TGTGCCAGCAGTGGACTAGCGGGTAACAATGAGCAGTTCTTC.

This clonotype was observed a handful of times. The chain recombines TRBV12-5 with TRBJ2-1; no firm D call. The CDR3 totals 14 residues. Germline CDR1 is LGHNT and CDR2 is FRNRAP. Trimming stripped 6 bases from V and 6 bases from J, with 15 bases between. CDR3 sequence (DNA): TGTGCTAGTGGGTGGGGAACCCTTACCAATGAGCAGTTCTTC. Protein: CASGWGTLTNEQFF.

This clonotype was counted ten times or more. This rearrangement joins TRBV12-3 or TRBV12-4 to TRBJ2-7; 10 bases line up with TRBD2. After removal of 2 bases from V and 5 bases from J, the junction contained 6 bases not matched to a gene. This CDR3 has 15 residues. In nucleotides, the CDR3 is TGTGCCAGCAGTTTACTAGCGGGGGCCCATGACGAGCAGTACTTC. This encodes CASSLLAGAHDEQYF.

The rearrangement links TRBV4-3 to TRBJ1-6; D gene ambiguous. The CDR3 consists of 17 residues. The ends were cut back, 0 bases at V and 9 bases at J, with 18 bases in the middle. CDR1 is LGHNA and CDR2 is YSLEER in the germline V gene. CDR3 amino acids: CASSQDRSQLSGSPLHF. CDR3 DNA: TGCGCCAGCAGCCAAGATAGGTCACAGCTCAGCGGTTCACCCCTCCACTTT.

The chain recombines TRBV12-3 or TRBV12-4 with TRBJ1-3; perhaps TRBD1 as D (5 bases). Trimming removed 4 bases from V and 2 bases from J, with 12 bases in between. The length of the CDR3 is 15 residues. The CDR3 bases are TGTGCCAGCAGTTCCGGGACGGTGACTGGAAACACCATATATTTT. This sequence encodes CASSSGTVTGNTIYF.

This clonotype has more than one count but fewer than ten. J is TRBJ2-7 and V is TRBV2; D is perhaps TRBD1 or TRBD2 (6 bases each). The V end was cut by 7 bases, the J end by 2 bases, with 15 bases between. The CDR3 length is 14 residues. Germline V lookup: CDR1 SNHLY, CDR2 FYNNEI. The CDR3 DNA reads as TGTGCCAGCAAGGACTGGGGGGCCACCTACGAGCAGTACTTC. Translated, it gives CASKDWGATYEQYF.

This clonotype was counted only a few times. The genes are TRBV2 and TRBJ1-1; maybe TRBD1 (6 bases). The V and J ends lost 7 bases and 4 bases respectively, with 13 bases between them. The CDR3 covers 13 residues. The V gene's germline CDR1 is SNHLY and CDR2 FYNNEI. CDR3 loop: CASIGQLSTEAFF. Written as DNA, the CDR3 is TGTGCCAGCATAGGACAGCTTAGCACTGAAGCTTTCTTT.

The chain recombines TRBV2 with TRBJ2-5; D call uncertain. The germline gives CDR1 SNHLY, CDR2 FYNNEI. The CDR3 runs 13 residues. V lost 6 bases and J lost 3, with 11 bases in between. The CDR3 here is CASSSPEKETQYF. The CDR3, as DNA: TGTGCCAGCAGCTCTCCGGAGAAAGAGACCCAGTACTTC.

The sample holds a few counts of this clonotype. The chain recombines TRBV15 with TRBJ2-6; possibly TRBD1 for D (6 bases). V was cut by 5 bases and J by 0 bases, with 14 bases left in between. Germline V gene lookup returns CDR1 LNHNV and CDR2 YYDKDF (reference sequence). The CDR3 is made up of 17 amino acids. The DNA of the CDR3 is TGTGCCACCAGCGGCAGGGGTGCTAACTCTGGGGCCAACGTCCTGACTTTC. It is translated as CATSGRGANSGANVLTF.

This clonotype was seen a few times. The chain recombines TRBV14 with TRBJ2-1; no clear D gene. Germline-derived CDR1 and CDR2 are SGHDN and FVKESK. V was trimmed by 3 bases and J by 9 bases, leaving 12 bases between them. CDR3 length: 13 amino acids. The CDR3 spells CASSQAYGGEQFF. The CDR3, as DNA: TGTGCCAGCAGCCAGGCGTATGGTGGTGAGCAGTTCTTC.